This is a list of T cell receptor beta chains from one sample in a study of T cell responses to AZD1222 COVID-19 vaccine. Produced via immunoSEQ multiplex PCR; TCRdb's table is partial and in-frame only. The sample includes fewer than 150,000 clones, more than 85% seen only once; the top ten take 4.5% to 5.5%. The input for sequencing was peripheral blood, taken on day 0 of AZD1222 vaccination. The source of these receptors is an adult in good health. Each CDR3 is given with its conserved first and last residue. Each record gives: CDR3 protein, CDR3 DNA, D gene, clone size, CDR3 length, V gene, J gene. D genes are given only for firm matches. Not every row has a clone size; where given, it reads once, few, many or a size class.

CDR3 protein: CASSVRDGVEQYF; CDR3 DNA: TGTGCCAGTAGTGTAAGGGATGGGGTCGAGCAGTACTTC; D gene: .; clone size: .; CDR3 length: 13; V gene: TRBV19; J gene: TRBJ2-7
CDR3 protein: CASSVQGRFTGELFF; CDR3 DNA: TGTGCCAGCAGCGTACAAGGACGGTTCACCGGGGAGCTGTTTTTT; D gene: .; clone size: .; CDR3 length: 15; V gene: TRBV5-4; J gene: TRBJ2-2
CDR3 protein: CASSQLSRAASRELETQYF; CDR3 DNA: TGTGCCAGCAGCCAACTATCCCGGGCGGCTTCGCGCGAGTTAGAGACCCAGTACTTC; D gene: .; clone size: .; CDR3 length: 19; V gene: TRBV3-1/TRBV3-2; J gene: TRBJ2-5
CDR3 protein: CASKVAGGETNEKLFF; CDR3 DNA: TGTGCCAGCAAGGTGGCAGGGGGCGAGACTAATGAAAAACTGTTTTTT; D gene: TRBD1; clone size: .; CDR3 length: 16; V gene: TRBV2; J gene: TRBJ1-4
CDR3 protein: CAWSLHRGANTEAFF; CDR3 DNA: TGTGCCTGGAGTCTCCATCGGGGGGCGAACACTGAAGCTTTCTTT; D gene: .; clone size: .; CDR3 length: 15; V gene: TRBV30; J gene: TRBJ1-1
CDR3 protein: CASSLKLAGGTDTQYF; CDR3 DNA: TGCGCCAGCAGCTTGAAACTAGCGGGGGGCACAGATACGCAGTATTTT; D gene: TRBD2; clone size: .; CDR3 length: 16; V gene: TRBV5-1; J gene: TRBJ2-3
CDR3 protein: CASSYSENQPQHF; CDR3 DNA: TGTGCCAGCAGTTACTCTGAGAATCAGCCCCAGCATTTT; D gene: .; clone size: .; CDR3 length: 13; V gene: TRBV6-5; J gene: TRBJ1-5
CDR3 protein: CASSYSLAGGQETQYF; CDR3 DNA: TGTGCCAGCAGTTATAGCTTAGCGGGGGGGCAAGAGACCCAGTACTTC; D gene: TRBD2; clone size: .; CDR3 length: 16; V gene: TRBV6-5; J gene: TRBJ2-5
CDR3 protein: CASSLVQGAVEVDTQYF; CDR3 DNA: TGTGCCAGCAGCTTAGTTCAGGGAGCAGTTGAAGTTGATACGCAGTATTTT; D gene: .; clone size: .; CDR3 length: 17; V gene: TRBV7-2; J gene: TRBJ2-3
CDR3 protein: CASSPLIRRSLAKNIQYF; CDR3 DNA: TGTGCCAGCAGCCCCCTTATACGCAGATCTCTAGCCAAAAACATTCAGTACTTC; D gene: .; clone size: .; CDR3 length: 18; V gene: TRBV7-6; J gene: TRBJ2-4
CDR3 protein: CASRSGLAVGQNEQYF; CDR3 DNA: TGTGCCAGCAGGTCGGGACTAGCGGTCGGGCAGAACGAGCAGTACTTC; D gene: TRBD2; clone size: .; CDR3 length: 16; V gene: TRBV5-4; J gene: TRBJ2-7
CDR3 protein: CAITRDRDYEQYF; CDR3 DNA: TGTGCCATCACCCGGGACAGAGACTACGAGCAGTACTTC; D gene: TRBD1; clone size: .; CDR3 length: 13; V gene: TRBV19; J gene: TRBJ2-7
CDR3 protein: CASSQATSGTSGGKQFF; CDR3 DNA: TGTGCCAGCAGCCAAGCCACCTCCGGGACTAGCGGGGGGAAGCAGTTCTTC; D gene: TRBD2; clone size: .; CDR3 length: 17; V gene: TRBV4-2; J gene: TRBJ2-1
CDR3 protein: CAGGRRNTEAFF; CDR3 DNA: TGTGCCGGCGGACGGAGGAACACTGAAGCTTTCTTT; D gene: .; clone size: .; CDR3 length: 12; V gene: TRBV6-5; J gene: TRBJ1-1
CDR3 protein: CAGRGTLNTEAFF; CDR3 DNA: TGTGCCGGCAGGGGGACATTGAACACTGAAGCTTTCTTT; D gene: TRBD1; clone size: .; CDR3 length: 13; V gene: TRBV2; J gene: TRBJ1-1
CDR3 protein: CASSLGGGTNSYEQYF; CDR3 DNA: TGCGCCAGCAGCCTCGGCGGGGGGACTAACTCCTACGAGCAGTACTTC; D gene: TRBD2; clone size: .; CDR3 length: 16; V gene: TRBV4-3; J gene: TRBJ2-7
CDR3 protein: CASSYSTGRGSSYEQYF; CDR3 DNA: TGTGCCAGCAGTTACTCGACCGGGCGGGGGAGCTCCTACGAGCAGTACTTC; D gene: TRBD2; clone size: .; CDR3 length: 17; V gene: TRBV6-2/TRBV6-3; J gene: TRBJ2-7
CDR3 protein: CASSLDQGRLNTEAFF; CDR3 DNA: TGTGCCAGCAGCTTGGACCAAGGGCGGTTGAACACTGAAGCTTTCTTT; D gene: .; clone size: .; CDR3 length: 16; V gene: TRBV5-4; J gene: TRBJ1-1
CDR3 protein: CAWSPGQWNTEAFF; CDR3 DNA: TGTGCCTGGAGCCCGGGACAGTGGAACACTGAAGCTTTCTTT; D gene: TRBD1; clone size: once; CDR3 length: 14; V gene: TRBV30; J gene: TRBJ1-1
CDR3 protein: CASILDRVNTEAFF; CDR3 DNA: TGTGCCAGCATCCTGGACAGAGTCAACACTGAAGCTTTCTTT; D gene: .; clone size: .; CDR3 length: 14; V gene: TRBV28; J gene: TRBJ1-1
CDR3 protein: CASSFARGDTEAFF; CDR3 DNA: TGTGCCAGCAGCTTTGCCAGGGGGGACACTGAAGCTTTCTTT; D gene: TRBD1; clone size: .; CDR3 length: 14; V gene: TRBV5-4; J gene: TRBJ1-1
CDR3 protein: CASSYDSSHEQYF; CDR3 DNA: TGTGCCAGCAGTTACGACAGTAGCCACGAGCAGTACTTC; D gene: .; clone size: .; CDR3 length: 13; V gene: TRBV6-2/TRBV6-3; J gene: TRBJ2-7
CDR3 protein: CASSPPGRQYNEKLFF; CDR3 DNA: TGTGCCAGCTCACCACCTGGGAGACAGTATAATGAAAAACTGTTTTTT; D gene: .; clone size: .; CDR3 length: 16; V gene: TRBV18; J gene: TRBJ1-4
CDR3 protein: CASSFGHSGKGGELFF; CDR3 DNA: TGTGCCAGCAGTTTCGGGCATAGCGGGAAGGGGGGGGAGCTGTTTTTT; D gene: TRBD2; clone size: .; CDR3 length: 16; V gene: TRBV28; J gene: TRBJ2-2
CDR3 protein: CASSLGRPTEAFF; CDR3 DNA: TGTGCCAGCAGTTTAGGGCGCCCCACTGAAGCTTTCTTT; D gene: .; clone size: .; CDR3 length: 13; V gene: TRBV12-3/TRBV12-4; J gene: TRBJ1-1
CDR3 protein: CASSYGQPNQPQHF; CDR3 DNA: TGTGCCAGCAGTTACGGGCAGCCCAATCAGCCCCAGCATTTT; D gene: .; clone size: .; CDR3 length: 14; V gene: TRBV6-6; J gene: TRBJ1-5
CDR3 protein: CASSLDKTSSYEQYF; CDR3 DNA: TGTGCCAGTAGCCTGGACAAGACAAGCTCCTACGAGCAGTACTTC; D gene: .; clone size: .; CDR3 length: 15; V gene: TRBV19; J gene: TRBJ2-7
CDR3 protein: CASTPRLENSPLHF; CDR3 DNA: TGCGCCAGCACGCCAAGACTCGAGAATTCACCCCTCCACTTT; D gene: .; clone size: once; CDR3 length: 14; V gene: TRBV4-3; J gene: TRBJ1-6
CDR3 protein: CASSQLDRQNEKLFF; CDR3 DNA: TGCGCCAGCAGCCAATTGGACAGGCAGAATGAAAAACTGTTTTTT; D gene: TRBD1; clone size: .; CDR3 length: 15; V gene: TRBV4-1; J gene: TRBJ1-4
CDR3 protein: CASSLVKRGTLQQETQYF; CDR3 DNA: TGTGCCAGCAGCTTAGTAAAACGGGGGACACTTCAACAAGAGACCCAGTACTTC; D gene: .; clone size: .; CDR3 length: 18; V gene: TRBV7-2; J gene: TRBJ2-5
CDR3 protein: CASSPVWDKWSNTEAFF; CDR3 DNA: TGTGCCAGCAGTCCGGTCTGGGACAAATGGTCGAACACTGAAGCTTTCTTT; D gene: .; clone size: .; CDR3 length: 17; V gene: TRBV27; J gene: TRBJ1-1
CDR3 protein: CASSSSRGYTF; CDR3 DNA: TGTGCCAGCAGCTCGTCGAGGGGCTACACCTTC; D gene: .; clone size: .; CDR3 length: 11; V gene: TRBV11-2; J gene: TRBJ1-2
CDR3 protein: CASSHLWNYGYTF; CDR3 DNA: TGTGCCAGCAGCCACCTCTGGAACTATGGCTACACCTTC; D gene: .; clone size: .; CDR3 length: 13; V gene: TRBV27; J gene: TRBJ1-2
CDR3 protein: CASSLVGGGYTEAFF; CDR3 DNA: TGTGCCAGCAGCTTGGTAGGAGGGGGTTACACTGAAGCTTTCTTT; D gene: .; clone size: .; CDR3 length: 15; V gene: TRBV5-4; J gene: TRBJ1-1
CDR3 protein: CASTTGRVPYEQYF; CDR3 DNA: TGTGCCAGCACGACGGGGCGGGTACCCTACGAGCAGTACTTC; D gene: .; clone size: .; CDR3 length: 14; V gene: TRBV7-8; J gene: TRBJ2-7
CDR3 protein: CASSYSEGNYGYTF; CDR3 DNA: TGTGCCAGCAGTTACTCAGAGGGGAACTATGGCTACACCTTC; D gene: .; clone size: .; CDR3 length: 14; V gene: TRBV6-6; J gene: TRBJ1-2
CDR3 protein: CASSFPGGVETQYF; CDR3 DNA: TGTGCCAGCAGTTTCCCCGGGGGAGTGGAGACCCAGTACTTC; D gene: .; clone size: .; CDR3 length: 14; V gene: TRBV28; J gene: TRBJ2-5
CDR3 protein: CASSKVSKANSSGELFF; CDR3 DNA: TGTGCCAGCAGCAAAGTGTCTAAGGCAAATTCTTCCGGGGAGCTGTTTTTT; D gene: .; clone size: .; CDR3 length: 17; V gene: TRBV21-1; J gene: TRBJ2-2
CDR3 protein: CASSTSGQGAETQYF; CDR3 DNA: TGTGCCAGCAGCACCTCGGGACAGGGGGCGGAGACCCAGTACTTC; D gene: TRBD1; clone size: .; CDR3 length: 15; V gene: TRBV25-1; J gene: TRBJ2-5
CDR3 protein: CASARWGTGDTEAFF; CDR3 DNA: TGTGCCAGCGCAAGGTGGGGGACAGGGGACACTGAAGCTTTCTTT; D gene: TRBD1; clone size: .; CDR3 length: 15; V gene: TRBV6-5; J gene: TRBJ1-1
CDR3 protein: CASSSGLPETQYF; CDR3 DNA: TGTGCCAGCAGTTCGGGACTGCCGGAGACCCAGTACTTC; D gene: .; clone size: .; CDR3 length: 13; V gene: TRBV12-3/TRBV12-4; J gene: TRBJ2-5
CDR3 protein: CASSWRDRNTEAFF; CDR3 DNA: TGTGCCAGCAGCTGGCGGGACAGGAACACTGAAGCTTTCTTT; D gene: TRBD1; clone size: .; CDR3 length: 14; V gene: TRBV5-8; J gene: TRBJ1-1
CDR3 protein: CASSKSAGELFF; CDR3 DNA: TGTGCCAGCAGCAAATCGGCCGGGGAGCTGTTTTTT; D gene: .; clone size: .; CDR3 length: 12; V gene: TRBV21-1; J gene: TRBJ2-2
CDR3 protein: CATRRAVTDTQYF; CDR3 DNA: TGTGCCACCAGGAGGGCGGTCACAGATACGCAGTATTTT; D gene: .; clone size: .; CDR3 length: 13; V gene: TRBV19; J gene: TRBJ2-3
CDR3 protein: CASSSLAGDVTGELFF; CDR3 DNA: TGCGCCAGCAGCTCTCTAGCGGGAGATGTCACCGGGGAGCTGTTTTTT; D gene: TRBD2; clone size: .; CDR3 length: 16; V gene: TRBV5-1; J gene: TRBJ2-2
CDR3 protein: CASHRENSYNSPLHF; CDR3 DNA: TGTGCCTCTCACAGGGAGAACTCCTATAATTCACCCCTCCACTTT; D gene: .; clone size: .; CDR3 length: 15; V gene: TRBV2; J gene: TRBJ1-6
CDR3 protein: CASSKTGQETQYF; CDR3 DNA: TGTGCCAGCAGCAAGACAGGGCAGGAGACCCAGTACTTC; D gene: TRBD1; clone size: once; CDR3 length: 13; V gene: TRBV12-3/TRBV12-4; J gene: TRBJ2-5
CDR3 protein: CASSLTSGGTGEQFF; CDR3 DNA: TGTGCCAGCAGTCTTACTAGCGGGGGGACGGGTGAGCAGTTCTTC; D gene: TRBD2; clone size: .; CDR3 length: 15; V gene: TRBV6-2/TRBV6-3; J gene: TRBJ2-1
CDR3 protein: CASGGSISGANVLTF; CDR3 DNA: TGCGCCAGCGGGGGATCGATCTCTGGGGCCAACGTCCTGACTTTC; D gene: .; clone size: .; CDR3 length: 15; V gene: TRBV10-2; J gene: TRBJ2-6
CDR3 protein: CASSIGLAGRKSTQYF; CDR3 DNA: TGTGCCAGTAGTATAGGTCTAGCGGGGAGGAAAAGTACGCAGTATTTT; D gene: TRBD2; clone size: .; CDR3 length: 16; V gene: TRBV19; J gene: TRBJ2-3